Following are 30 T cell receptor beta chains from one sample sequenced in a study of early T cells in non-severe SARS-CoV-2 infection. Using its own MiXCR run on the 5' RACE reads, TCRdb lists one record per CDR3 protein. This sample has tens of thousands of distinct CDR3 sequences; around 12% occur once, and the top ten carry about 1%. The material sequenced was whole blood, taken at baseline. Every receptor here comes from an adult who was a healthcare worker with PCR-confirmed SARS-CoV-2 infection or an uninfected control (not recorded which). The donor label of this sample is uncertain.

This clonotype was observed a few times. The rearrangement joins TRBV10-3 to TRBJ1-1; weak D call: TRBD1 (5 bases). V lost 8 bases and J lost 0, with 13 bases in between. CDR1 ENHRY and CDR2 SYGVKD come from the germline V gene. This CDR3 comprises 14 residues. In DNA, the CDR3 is TGTGCCATCGCTACAGGAACCCTGAACACTGAAGCTTTCTTT. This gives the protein CAIATGTLNTEAFF.

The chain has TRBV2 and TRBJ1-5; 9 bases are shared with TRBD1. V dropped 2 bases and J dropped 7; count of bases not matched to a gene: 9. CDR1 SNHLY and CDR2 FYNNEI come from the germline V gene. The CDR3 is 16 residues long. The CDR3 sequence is CASSEPGQGFRQPQHF. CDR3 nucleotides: TGTGCCAGCAGTGAACCGGGACAGGGCTTTCGACAGCCCCAGCATTTT.

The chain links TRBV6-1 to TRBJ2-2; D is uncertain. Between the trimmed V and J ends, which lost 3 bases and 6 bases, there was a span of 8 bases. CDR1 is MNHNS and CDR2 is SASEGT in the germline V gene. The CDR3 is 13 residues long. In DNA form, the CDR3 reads TGTGCCAGCAGTGAGACGACGGCCGGGGAGCTGTTTTTT. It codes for CASSETTAGELFF.

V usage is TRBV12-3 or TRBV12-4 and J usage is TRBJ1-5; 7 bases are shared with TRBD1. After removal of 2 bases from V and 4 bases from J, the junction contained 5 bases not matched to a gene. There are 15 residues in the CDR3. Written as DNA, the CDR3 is TGTGCCAGCAGTTTACGACAGGGCCGAAATCAGCCCCAGCATTTT. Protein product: CASSLRQGRNQPQHF.

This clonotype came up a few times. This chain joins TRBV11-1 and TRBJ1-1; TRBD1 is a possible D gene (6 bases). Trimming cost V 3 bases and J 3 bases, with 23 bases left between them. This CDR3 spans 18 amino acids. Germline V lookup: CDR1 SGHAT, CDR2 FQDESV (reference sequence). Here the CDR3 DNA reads TGTGCCAGCAGCTTGCAATCGATGAACAGGGTATGGGACACTGAAGCTTTCTTT. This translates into CASSLQSMNRVWDTEAFF.

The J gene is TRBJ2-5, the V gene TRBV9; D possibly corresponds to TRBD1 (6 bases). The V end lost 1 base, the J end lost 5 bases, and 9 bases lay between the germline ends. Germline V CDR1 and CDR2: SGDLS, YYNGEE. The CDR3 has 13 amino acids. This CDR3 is CASSVQGMETQYF. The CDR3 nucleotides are TGTGCCAGCAGCGTACAGGGGATGGAGACCCAGTACTTC.

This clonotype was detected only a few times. Written as DNA, the CDR3 is TGTGCCAGTAGTATGGGAGTCTCCCCCGGGGAGCTGTTTTTT. This translates into CASSMGVSPGELFF. The J gene is TRBJ2-2, the V gene TRBV19; the D gene is possibly TRBD2 (5 bases). Trimming cost V 3 bases and J 6 bases, with 11 bases left between them. Germline CDR1 is LNHDA and CDR2 is SQIVND (reference sequence). The CDR3 runs 14 residues. Full variable domain (missing parts from reference TRBV19 and TRBJ2-2): DGGITQSPKYLFRKEGQNVTLSCEQNLNHDAMYWYRQDPGQGLRLIYYSQIVNDFQKGDIAEGYSVSREKKESFPLTVTSAQKNPTAFYLCASSMGVSPGELFFGEGSRLTVL.

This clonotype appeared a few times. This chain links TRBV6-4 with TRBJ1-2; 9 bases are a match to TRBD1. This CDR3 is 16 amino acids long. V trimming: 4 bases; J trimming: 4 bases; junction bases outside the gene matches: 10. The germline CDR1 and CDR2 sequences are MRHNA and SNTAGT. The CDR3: CASSVGFGTGPYGYTF. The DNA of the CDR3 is TGTGCCAGCAGTGTCGGCTTCGGGACAGGGCCCTATGGCTACACCTTC.

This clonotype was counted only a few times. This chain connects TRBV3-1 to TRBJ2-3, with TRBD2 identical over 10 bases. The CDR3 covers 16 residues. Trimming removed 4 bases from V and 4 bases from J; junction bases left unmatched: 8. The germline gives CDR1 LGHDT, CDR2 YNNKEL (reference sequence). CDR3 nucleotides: TGTGCCAGCAGCCGCAGCGGGGGGGCTGCCCCAGATACGCAGTATTTT. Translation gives CASSRSGGAAPDTQYF.

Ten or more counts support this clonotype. The CDR3 bases are TGTGCCAGTAGTGGCGGGACTGAGAATGAAAAACTGTTTTTT. This gives the protein CASSGGTENEKLFF. This rearrangement joins TRBV19 to TRBJ1-4, with a tentative D call TRBD1 (5 bases). The CDR3 consists of 14 residues. Trimming pared 5 bases from V and 5 bases from J, leaving 12 bases between. CDR1 is LNHDA and CDR2 is SQIVND in the germline V gene (reference sequence).

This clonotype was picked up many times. The CDR3 DNA reads as TGTGCCAGCAGTTCGACAGGGGTGCCCCAGCATTTT. Protein sequence: CASSSTGVPQHF. The chain uses TRBV12-3 or TRBV12-4 and TRBJ1-5, with TRBD1 matching over 8 bases. Trimming cost V 4 bases and J 9 bases; bases outside gene matches: 2. The CDR3 is made up of 12 amino acids.

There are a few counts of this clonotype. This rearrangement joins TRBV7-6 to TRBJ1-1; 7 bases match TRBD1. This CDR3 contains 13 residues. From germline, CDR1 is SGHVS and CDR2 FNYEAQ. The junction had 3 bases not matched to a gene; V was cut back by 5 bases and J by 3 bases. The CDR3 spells CASSPQGYTEAFF. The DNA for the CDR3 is TGTGCCAGCAGCCCACAGGGGTACACTGAAGCTTTCTTT. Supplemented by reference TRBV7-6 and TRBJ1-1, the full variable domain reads GAGVSQSPRYKVTKRGQDVALRCDPISGHVSLYWYRQALGQGPEFLTYFNYEAQQDKSGLPNDRFSAERPEGSISTLTIQRTEQRDSAMYRCASSPQGYTEAFFGQGTRLTVV.

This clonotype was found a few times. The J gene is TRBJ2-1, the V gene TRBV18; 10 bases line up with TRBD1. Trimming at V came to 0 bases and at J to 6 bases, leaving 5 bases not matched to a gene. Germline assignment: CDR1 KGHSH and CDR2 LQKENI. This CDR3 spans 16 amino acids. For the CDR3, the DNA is TGTGCCAGCTCACCACCGACAGGGGGCGTACTCAATGAGCAGTTCTTC. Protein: CASSPPTGGVLNEQFF.

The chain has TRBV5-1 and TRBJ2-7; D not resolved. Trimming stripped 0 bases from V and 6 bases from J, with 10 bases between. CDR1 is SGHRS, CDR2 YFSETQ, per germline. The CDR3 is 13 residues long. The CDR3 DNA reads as TGCGCCAGCAGCTTGGGCCAGAAGGGCGAGCAGTACGTC. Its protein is CASSLGQKGEQYV.

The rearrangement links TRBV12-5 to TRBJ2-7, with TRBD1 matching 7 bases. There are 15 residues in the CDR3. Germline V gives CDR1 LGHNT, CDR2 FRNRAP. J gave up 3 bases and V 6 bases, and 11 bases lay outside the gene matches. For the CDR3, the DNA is TGTGCTAGTGGACCCTTTAACAGGGGTCACTACGAGCAGTACGTC. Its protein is CASGPFNRGHYEQYV.

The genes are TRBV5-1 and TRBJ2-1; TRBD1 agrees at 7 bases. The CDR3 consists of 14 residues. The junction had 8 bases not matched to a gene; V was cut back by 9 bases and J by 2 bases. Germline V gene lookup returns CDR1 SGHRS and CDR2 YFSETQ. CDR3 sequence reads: CATRTGETYNEQFF. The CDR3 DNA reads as TGCGCCACCCGAACAGGGGAAACCTACAATGAGCAGTTCTTC.

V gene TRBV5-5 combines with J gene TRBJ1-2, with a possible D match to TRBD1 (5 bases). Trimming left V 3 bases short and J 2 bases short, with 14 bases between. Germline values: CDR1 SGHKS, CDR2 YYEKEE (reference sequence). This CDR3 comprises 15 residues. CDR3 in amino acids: CASSWGPGQNYGYTF. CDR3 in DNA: TGTGCCAGCAGCTGGGGCCCGGGGCAGAACTATGGCTACACCTTC.

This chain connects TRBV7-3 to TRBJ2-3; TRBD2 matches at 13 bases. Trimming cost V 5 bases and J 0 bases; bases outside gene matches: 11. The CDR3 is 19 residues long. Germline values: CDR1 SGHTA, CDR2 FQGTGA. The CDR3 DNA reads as TGTGCCAGCAGCCCCACTGCGGGACTAGCGGGGCCGAGCACAGATACGCAGTATTTT. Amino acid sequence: CASSPTAGLAGPSTDTQYF.

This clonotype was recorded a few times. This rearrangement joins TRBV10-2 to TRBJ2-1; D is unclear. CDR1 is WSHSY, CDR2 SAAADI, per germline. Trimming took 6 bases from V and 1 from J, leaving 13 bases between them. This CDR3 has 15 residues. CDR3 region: CASREGGPSYNEQFF. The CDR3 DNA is TGCGCCAGCAGAGAAGGTGGGCCATCCTACAATGAGCAGTTCTTC.

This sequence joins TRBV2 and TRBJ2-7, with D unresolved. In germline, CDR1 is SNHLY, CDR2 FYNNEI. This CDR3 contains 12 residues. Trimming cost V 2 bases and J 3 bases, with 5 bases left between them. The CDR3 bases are TGTGCCAGCAGTGAAAAGTACTACGAGCAGTACGTC. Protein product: CASSEKYYEQYV.

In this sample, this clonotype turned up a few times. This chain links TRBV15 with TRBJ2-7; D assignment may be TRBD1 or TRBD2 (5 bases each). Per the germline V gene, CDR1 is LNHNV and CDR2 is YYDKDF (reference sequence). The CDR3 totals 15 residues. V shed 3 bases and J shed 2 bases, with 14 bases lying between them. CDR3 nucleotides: TGTGCCACCAGCAGTGCTTACTGGGGGACCTACGAGCAGTACGTC. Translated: CATSSAYWGTYEQYV.

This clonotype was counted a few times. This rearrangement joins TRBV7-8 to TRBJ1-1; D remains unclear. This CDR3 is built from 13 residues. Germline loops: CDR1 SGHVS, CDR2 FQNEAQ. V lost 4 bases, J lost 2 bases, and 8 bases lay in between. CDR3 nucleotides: TGTGCCAGCAGCTACATACGTAACACTGAAGCTTTCTTT. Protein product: CASSYIRNTEAFF.

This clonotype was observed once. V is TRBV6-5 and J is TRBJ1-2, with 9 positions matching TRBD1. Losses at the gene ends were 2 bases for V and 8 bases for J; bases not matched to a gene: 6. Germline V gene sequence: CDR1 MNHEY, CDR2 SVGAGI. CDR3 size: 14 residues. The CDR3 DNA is TGTGCCAGCAGTTACACGGACAGGGGCCGGGGCTACACCTTC. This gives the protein CASSYTDRGRGYTF.

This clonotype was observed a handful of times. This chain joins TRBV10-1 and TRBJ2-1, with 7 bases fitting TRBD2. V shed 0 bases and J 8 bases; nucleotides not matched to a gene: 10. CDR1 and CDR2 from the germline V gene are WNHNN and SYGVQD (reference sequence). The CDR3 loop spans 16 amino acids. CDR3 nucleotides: TGCGCCAGCAGTGAGTCAGTGACTAGCCTGAGAGATGAGCAGTTCTTC. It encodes CASSESVTSLRDEQFF.

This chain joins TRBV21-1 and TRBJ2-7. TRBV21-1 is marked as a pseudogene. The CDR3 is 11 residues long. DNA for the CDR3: TGTGCCAGCAGCAAAGCTGCCGAGCAGTACGTC. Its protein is CASSKAAEQYV.

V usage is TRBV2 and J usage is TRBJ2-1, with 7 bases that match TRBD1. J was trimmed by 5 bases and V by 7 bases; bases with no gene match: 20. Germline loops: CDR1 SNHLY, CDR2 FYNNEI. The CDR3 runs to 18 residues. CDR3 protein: CASIGWTGHVTSHNEQFF. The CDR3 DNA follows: TGTGCCAGCATTGGGTGGACAGGCCACGTTACCTCTCACAATGAGCAGTTCTTC.

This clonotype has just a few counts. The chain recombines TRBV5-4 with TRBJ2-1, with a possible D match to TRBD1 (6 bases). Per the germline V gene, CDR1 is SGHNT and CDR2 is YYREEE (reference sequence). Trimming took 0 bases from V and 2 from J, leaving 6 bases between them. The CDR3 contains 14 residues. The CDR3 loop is CASSLDRAYNEQFF. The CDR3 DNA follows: TGTGCCAGCAGCTTGGACAGGGCCTACAATGAGCAGTTCTTC.

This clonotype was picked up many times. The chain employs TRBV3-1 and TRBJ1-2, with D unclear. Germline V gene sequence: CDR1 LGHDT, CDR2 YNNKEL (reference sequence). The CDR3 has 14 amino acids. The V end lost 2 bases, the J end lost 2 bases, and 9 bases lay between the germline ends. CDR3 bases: TGTGCCAGCAGCCAATATACCAGAAACTATGGCTACACCTTC. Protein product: CASSQYTRNYGYTF.

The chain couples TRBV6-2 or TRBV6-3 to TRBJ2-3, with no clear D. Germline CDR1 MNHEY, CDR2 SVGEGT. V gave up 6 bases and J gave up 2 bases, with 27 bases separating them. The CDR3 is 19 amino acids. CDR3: CASRSVLIRAMGDTDTQYF. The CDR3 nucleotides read TGTGCCAGCAGATCGGTCTTAATTCGGGCTATGGGCGACACAGATACGCAGTATTTT.

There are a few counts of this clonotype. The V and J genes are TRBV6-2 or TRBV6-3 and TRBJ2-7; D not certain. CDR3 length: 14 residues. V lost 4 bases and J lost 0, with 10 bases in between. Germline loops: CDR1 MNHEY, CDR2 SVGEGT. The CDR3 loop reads CASSSRRNSYEQYV. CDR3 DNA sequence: TGTGCCAGCAGTTCCCGGAGAAACTCCTACGAGCAGTACGTC.